The sequence of this T cell receptor beta chain was determined in a study of beta chain features in type 1 diabetes. Of the isolated RNA, all was reverse transcribed, and so the sequenced material was expressed TCRB transcripts. Only in-frame clones appear in the TCRdb table, and some are missing; sequencing was by immunoSEQ multiplex PCR. The sample yields about 290,000 clones, approximately 8.1% seen once. Donors underwent one heparinised blood draw, about 120 mL on average. The table lists this clone with a few counts. Germline CDR1 is MGHDK and CDR2 is SYGVNS. The CDR3 is 18 amino acids. The V segment lost 5 bases and the J segment 5 bases; nucleotides outside the gene matches: 16.

J is TRBJ2-5 and V is TRBV25-1, with 11 nucleotides matching TRBD1. This receptor was taken from a woman younger than 30 in good health. The sequencing input was central memory CD4+ T cells from blood. CDR3 DNA sequence: TGTGCCAGCAGTCCCCGTGGAGGGGGACAGGGGGTCCGGGAGACCCAGTACTTC. It translates to CASSPRGGGQGVRETQYF. The full variable domain, its missing parts supplied by reference TRBV25-1 and TRBJ2-5, is EADIYQTPRYLVIGTGKKITLECSQTMGHDKMYWYQQDPGMELHLIHYSYGVNSTEKGDLSSESTVSRIRTEHFPLTLESARPSHTSQYLCASSPRGGGQGVRETQYFGPGTRLLVL.